Detailed here is one T cell receptor (beta chain). The data were obtained in a study of Tregs in tolerant kidney transplant recipients. Thawed PBMCs were FACS-sorted into unstimulated CD4+CD25+CD127- regulatory T cells, CD4+CD25- non-regulatory cells, CD4 and CD8 cells. Here immunoSEQ multiplex PCR was the method, and the copy in TCRdb shows in-frame clones only, minus some. The table lists tens of thousands of clones, 84% of them singletons. Source material: CD4+ T cells from blood. The origin of this receptor is a human donor in good health.

CDR3 nucleotides: TGTGCCAGTATGCGGAGGATCGCGAGCGCTGAAGCTTTCTTT. This sequence encodes CASMRRIASAEAFF. The rearrangement uses TRBV19 and TRBJ1-1; D is uncertain. CDR1 is LNHDA, CDR2 SQIVND, per germline (reference sequence). With 7 bases removed from V and 6 bases from J, the gap between germline ends came to 18 bases. This CDR3 spans 14 amino acids.